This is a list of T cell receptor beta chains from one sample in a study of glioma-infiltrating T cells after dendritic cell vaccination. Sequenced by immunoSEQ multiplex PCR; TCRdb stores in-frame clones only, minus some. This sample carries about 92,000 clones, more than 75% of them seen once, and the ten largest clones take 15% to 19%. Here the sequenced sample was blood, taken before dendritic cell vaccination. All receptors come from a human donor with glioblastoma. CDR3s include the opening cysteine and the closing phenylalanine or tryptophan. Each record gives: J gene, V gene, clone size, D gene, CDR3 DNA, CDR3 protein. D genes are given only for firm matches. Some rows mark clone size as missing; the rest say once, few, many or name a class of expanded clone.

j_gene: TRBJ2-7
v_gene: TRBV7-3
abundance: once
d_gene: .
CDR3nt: TGTGCCAGCAGCTTTACAGGGACCTCCTACGAGCAGTACTTC
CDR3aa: CASSFTGTSYEQYF

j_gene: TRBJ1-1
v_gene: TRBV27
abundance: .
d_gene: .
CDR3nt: TGTGCCAGCAGTCCTACAGGTCCCTCCACTGAAGCTTTCTTT
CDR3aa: CASSPTGPSTEAFF

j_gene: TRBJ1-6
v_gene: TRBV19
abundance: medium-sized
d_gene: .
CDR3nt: TGTGCCACCCAGGGTGAGTCCTATAATTCACCCCTCCACTTT
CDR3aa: CATQGESYNSPLHF

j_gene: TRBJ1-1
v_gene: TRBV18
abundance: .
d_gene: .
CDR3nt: TGTGCCAGCTCACTCTCGGAGGACGGGGGTAGGGCTTTCTTT
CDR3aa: CASSLSEDGGRAFF

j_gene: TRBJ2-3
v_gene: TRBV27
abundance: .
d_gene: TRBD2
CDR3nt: TGTGCCAGCAGTTTGAGGCTGACCGGGACTAGCGGCACAGATACGCAGTATTTT
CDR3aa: CASSLRLTGTSGTDTQYF

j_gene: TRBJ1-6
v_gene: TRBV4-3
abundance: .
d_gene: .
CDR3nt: TGCGCCAGCAGCCAAGATTGGGCAGGGGCATCCTATAATTCACCCCTCCACTTT
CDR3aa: CASSQDWAGASYNSPLHF

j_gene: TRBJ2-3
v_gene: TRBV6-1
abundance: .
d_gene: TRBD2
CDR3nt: TGTGCCAGCAGTGAGTCGTTAGCGGGGCCCCGTGGGGGTACGCAGTATTTT
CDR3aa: CASSESLAGPRGGTQYF

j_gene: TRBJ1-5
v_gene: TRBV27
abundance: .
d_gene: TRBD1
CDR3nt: TGTGCCAGCAACTCCCGGGACAGGGAACCGACGATTTATAGCAATCAGCCCCAGCATTTT
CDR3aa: CASNSRDREPTIYSNQPQHF

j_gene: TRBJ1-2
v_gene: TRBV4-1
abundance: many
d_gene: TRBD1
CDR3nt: TGCGCCAGCAGCCCCGGGACAGCCCTGTACACCTTC
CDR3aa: CASSPGTALYTF

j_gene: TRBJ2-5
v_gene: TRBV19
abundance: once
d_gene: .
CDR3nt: TGTGCCAGTAGTATAGAAGTAGGGGGTTACCAAGAGACCCAGTACTTC
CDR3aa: CASSIEVGGYQETQYF

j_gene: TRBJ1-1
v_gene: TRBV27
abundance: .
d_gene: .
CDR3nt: TGTGCCAGCAGTTTCCGGGGGGAAGCTTTCTTT
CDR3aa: CASSFRGEAFF

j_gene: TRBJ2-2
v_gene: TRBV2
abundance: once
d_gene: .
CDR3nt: TGTGCCAGCAGTCGAGCGGCAAACACCGGGGAGCTGTTTTTT
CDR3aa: CASSRAANTGELFF

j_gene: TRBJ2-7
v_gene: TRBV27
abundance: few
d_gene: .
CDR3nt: TGTGCCAGCAGTTTCCTTAGCTCCTACGAGCAGTACTTC
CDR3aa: CASSFLSSYEQYF

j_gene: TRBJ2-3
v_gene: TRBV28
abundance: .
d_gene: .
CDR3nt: TGTGCCAGCAGCCCCCCCGCGGGGCTGGGCTCAGATACGCAGTATTTT
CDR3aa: CASSPPAGLGSDTQYF

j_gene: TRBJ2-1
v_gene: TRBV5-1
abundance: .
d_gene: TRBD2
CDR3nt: TGCGCCAGCAGCCCGGGGGAGGGCCCCTACAATGAGCAGTTCTTC
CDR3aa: CASSPGEGPYNEQFF

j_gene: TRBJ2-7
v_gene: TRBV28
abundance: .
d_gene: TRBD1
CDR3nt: TGTGCCAGCAGTTTTACCGGGACAGGGGCCCCCGAGCAGTACTTC
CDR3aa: CASSFTGTGAPEQYF

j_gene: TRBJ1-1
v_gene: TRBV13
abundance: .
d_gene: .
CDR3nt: TGTGCCAGCAGCCTCCGGGTCCTGTGGACTGAAGCTTTCTTT
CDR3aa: CASSLRVLWTEAFF

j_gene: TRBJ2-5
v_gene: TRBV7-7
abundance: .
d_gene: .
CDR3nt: TGTGCCAGCAGCTTAAGACAACTCCCTGGGGAGACCCAGTACTTC
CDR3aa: CASSLRQLPGETQYF

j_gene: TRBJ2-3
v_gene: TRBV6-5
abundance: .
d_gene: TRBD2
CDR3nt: TGTGCCAGCAGTTCATTAGCGGGGGGTGGAGATACGCAGTATTTT
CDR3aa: CASSSLAGGGDTQYF

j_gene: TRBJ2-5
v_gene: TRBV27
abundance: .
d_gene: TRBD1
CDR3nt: TGTGCCAGCAGCCCTAAAGGGGACAGGGTATCAGAGACCCAGTACTTC
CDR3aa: CASSPKGDRVSETQYF

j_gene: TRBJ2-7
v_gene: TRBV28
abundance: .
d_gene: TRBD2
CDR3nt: TGTGCCAGCAGTCTCAGACTAGCGGGCTACGAGCAGTACTTC
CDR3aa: CASSLRLAGYEQYF

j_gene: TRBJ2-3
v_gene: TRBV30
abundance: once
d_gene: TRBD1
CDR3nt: TGTGCCTGGGGGACAGGGGGCACAGATACGCAGTATTTT
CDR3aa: CAWGTGGTDTQYF

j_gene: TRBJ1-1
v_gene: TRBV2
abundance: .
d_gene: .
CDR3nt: TGTGCCAGCAGGTACAGGCCGAACACTGAAGCTTTCTTT
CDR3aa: CASRYRPNTEAFF

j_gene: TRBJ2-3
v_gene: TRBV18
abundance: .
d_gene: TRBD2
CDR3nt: TGTGCCAGCTCACGGAGTACTAGCGGGGGTCGGACAGATACGCAGTATTTT
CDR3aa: CASSRSTSGGRTDTQYF

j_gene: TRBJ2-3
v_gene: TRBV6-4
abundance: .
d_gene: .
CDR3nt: TGTGCCAGCAGTGATGAGGCAGCTAGCACAGATACGCAGTATTTT
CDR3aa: CASSDEAASTDTQYF

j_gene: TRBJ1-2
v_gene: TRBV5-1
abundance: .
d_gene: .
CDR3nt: TGCGCCAGCAGCTTAAGTCTGGGAGCTAACTATGGCTACACCTTC
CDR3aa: CASSLSLGANYGYTF

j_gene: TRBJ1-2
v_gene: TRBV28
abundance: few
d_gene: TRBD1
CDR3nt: TGTGCCAGCAGTTCGGGACAGGTCCTCTTCCTCTATGGCTACACCTTC
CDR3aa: CASSSGQVLFLYGYTF

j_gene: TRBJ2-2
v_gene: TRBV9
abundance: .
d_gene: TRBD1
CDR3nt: TGTGCCAGCAGCGTAGTGGACAGGGCGAGTGAGCTGTTTTTT
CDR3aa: CASSVVDRASELFF

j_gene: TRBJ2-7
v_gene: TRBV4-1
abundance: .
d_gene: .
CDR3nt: TGCGCCAGCAGCCAAGGAGGGCTCTACGAGCAGTACTTC
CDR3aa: CASSQGGLYEQYF

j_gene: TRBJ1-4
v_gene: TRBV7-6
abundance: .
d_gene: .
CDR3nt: TGTGCCAGCAGCTTAGACCAGGGCGGCAACGAAAAACTGTTTTTT
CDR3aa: CASSLDQGGNEKLFF

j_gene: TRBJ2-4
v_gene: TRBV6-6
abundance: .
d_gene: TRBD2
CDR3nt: TGTGCCAGCAGTTATAGGGCGGGAGTGAAACAAAACATTCAGTACTTC
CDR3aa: CASSYRAGVKQNIQYF

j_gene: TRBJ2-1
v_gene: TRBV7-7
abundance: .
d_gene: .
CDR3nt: TGTGCCAGCAGCTTAGACAGGGCCCCCTACAATGAGCAGTTCTTC
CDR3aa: CASSLDRAPYNEQFF

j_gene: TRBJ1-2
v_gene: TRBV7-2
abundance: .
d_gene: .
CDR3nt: TGTGCCAGCAGCTTAGGGCGGTTATATGGCTACACCTTC
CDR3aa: CASSLGRLYGYTF

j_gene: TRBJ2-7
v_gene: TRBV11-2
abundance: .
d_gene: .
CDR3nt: TGTGCCAGCAGCCCCAGAAGGGGTGGGCAGTACGAGCAGTACTTC
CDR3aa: CASSPRRGGQYEQYF

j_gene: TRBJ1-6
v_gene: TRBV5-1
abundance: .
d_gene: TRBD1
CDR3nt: TGCGCCAGCAGGCCGACAGGGGAGGGTTCACCCCTCCACTTT
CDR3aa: CASRPTGEGSPLHF